Presented here are 26 T cell receptor beta chains from one specimen sequenced in a study of T cells in Graves' hyperthyroidism and ophthalmopathy. TCR beta CDR3 region amplification was performed from RNA transcripts. With the HTBI primer set, the TCR CDR3 went through a first round of RT-PCR. TCRdb fed the multiplex PCR reads into MiXCR, producing one record per CDR3 protein. The sample carries roughly 500,000 distinct CDR3 sequences, over 45% recorded once. What was sequenced was peripheral blood or thyroid tissue (not recorded which). The receptors were sampled from an adult woman with Graves' disease, either hyperthyroidism or ophthalmopathy (not recorded which).

Only one count was recorded for this clonotype. This CDR3 is missing its conserved last phenylalanine or tryptophan, likely due to a read error. Because the CDR3's place on the DNA is in doubt, the DNA is left out and the CDR3 is given as listed by TCRdb. The chain recombines TRBV7-6 with TRBJ2-6. Germline V gene data show CDR1 as SGHVS and CDR2 as FNYEAQ. A total of 9 residues make up the CDR3, ends included. The CDR3 sequence is CASSLERSY.

The V and J genes are TRBV5-1 and TRBJ1-4; D may be TRBD1 (5 bases). Germline values: CDR1 SGHRS, CDR2 YFSETQ. With 0 bases removed from V and 8 bases from J, the gap between germline ends came to 11 bases. The CDR3 has 14 residues. CDR3 region: CASSLEGTAEKLFF. Here the CDR3 DNA reads TGCGCCAGCAGCTTGGAGGGGACGGCCGAAAAACTGTTTTTT. The full variable domain, its missing parts supplied by reference TRBV5-1 and TRBJ1-4, is KAGVTQTPRYLIKTRGQQVTLSCSPISGHRSVSWYQQTPGQGLQFLFEYFSETQRNKGNFPGRFSGRQFSNSRSEMNVSTLELGDSALYLCASSLEGTAEKLFFGSGTQLSVL.

Notes on this clonotype: A read error may explain this, as a much larger clone is one base away. This rearrangement joins TRBV20-1 to TRBJ2-5; D not resolved. The germline gives CDR1 DFQATT, CDR2 SNEGSKA (reference sequence). The CDR3 is 13 amino acids. Trimming pared 3 bases from V and 9 bases from J, leaving 17 bases between. The CDR3 bases are TGCAGTGCTAGCGAAGTGGTCCGGAAGGCCCAGTACTTC. It is translated as CSASEVVRKAQYF.

This clonotype was picked up many times. CDR3 DNA: TGCGCCAGCAGCCGAGGGCTAGCGGGAGAGGAAGAGACCCAGTACTTC. Amino acid sequence: CASSRGLAGEEETQYF. This chain connects TRBV5-1 to TRBJ2-5; the match to TRBD2 covers 10 bases. CDR3 size: 16 residues. Trimming removed 4 bases from V and 3 bases from J; junction bases left unmatched: 9. Germline CDR1 reads SGHRS; CDR2 reads YFSETQ.

This clonotype is termed large. This chain uses TRBV28 with TRBJ2-6; D gene uncertain. V lost 6 bases and J 4 bases, leaving 7 bases between the germline ends. Germline CDR1 MDHEN, CDR2 SYDVKM. The CDR3 has 13 amino acids. The CDR3 protein is CASSHRGANVLTF. The CDR3 region has the DNA TGTGCCAGCAGCCACCGAGGGGCCAACGTCCTGACTTTC.

The genes are TRBV10-3 and TRBJ1-1, with TRBD1 as a possible D gene (5 bases). Germline V gene lookup returns CDR1 ENHRY and CDR2 SYGVKD. CDR3 length: 12 residues. V lost 7 bases and J lost 7, with 13 bases in between. The CDR3, as DNA: TGTGCCATCAAAGAACCCGGGGGTGAAGCTTTCTTT. Protein product: CAIKEPGGEAFF.

A remark on this clonotype: A much larger clone lies a single base off, so this may be a read error. V gene TRBV6-1 combines with J gene TRBJ2-7; 7 nucleotides match TRBD2. Germline V lookup: CDR1 MNHNS, CDR2 SASEGT. CDR3 length equals 13 residues. Here the CDR3 reads CASSPGLTYDQYF. The CDR3, as DNA: TGTGCCAGCAGTCCGGGACTAACCTACGATCAGTACTTC.

This clonotype was picked up a small number of times. The rearrangement joins TRBV29-1 to TRBJ2-7, with D uncertain. This CDR3 spans 15 amino acids. Germline V gene sequence: CDR1 SQVTM, CDR2 ANQGSEA. The ends were cut back, 5 bases at V and 7 bases at J, with 24 bases in the middle. The CDR3 region has the DNA TGCAGCGTTAAATCGTACAGCTCGAACGAACAGGAGCAGTACTTC. Amino acids: CSVKSYSSNEQEQYF.

This clonotype was recorded once. This chain joins TRBV7-9 and TRBJ1-1; perhaps TRBD1 as D (6 bases). The germline V gene encodes CDR1 SEHNR and CDR2 FQNEAQ (reference sequence). Deletions cut 4 bases from V and 4 bases from J, with 16 bases between. This CDR3 region has 15 residues. The chain's CDR3 is CASSSRQAASTEAFF. In nucleotides, the CDR3 is TGTGCCAGCAGCTCTCGACAGGCAGCGAGCACTGAAGCTTTCTTT.

This clonotype appeared many times. This rearrangement joins TRBV2 to TRBJ2-1; D not certain. The CDR3 runs 14 residues. Trimming cost V 3 bases and J 0 bases, with 6 bases left between them. Germline CDR1 is SNHLY and CDR2 is FYNNEI. This CDR3 reads CASSDLSSYNEQFF. In nucleotides, the CDR3 is TGTGCCAGCAGTGACCTGAGCTCCTACAATGAGCAGTTCTTC.

This clonotype came up many times. The rearrangement joins TRBV19 to TRBJ2-6; D ambiguous. The CDR3 is 13 amino acids. Germline CDR1 is LNHDA and CDR2 is SQIVND (reference sequence). V shed 3 bases and J shed 0 bases, with 0 bases lying between them. The CDR3 sequence is CASSISGANVLTF. CDR3 DNA sequence: TGTGCCAGTAGTATCTCTGGGGCCAACGTCCTGACTTTC.

This clonotype was counted only a few times. J is TRBJ1-2 and V is TRBV10-3; no clear D gene. CDR1 is ENHRY and CDR2 is SYGVKD in the germline V gene. The CDR3 is 15 amino acids. With 4 bases removed from V and 7 bases from J, the gap between germline ends came to 19 bases. CDR3 DNA sequence: TGTGCCATCAGTGCAGGACCGCCCGGCTTTCGTGGCTACACCTTC. Protein sequence: CAISAGPPGFRGYTF.

The rearrangement joins TRBV5-1 to TRBJ2-7, with D possibly being TRBD2 (5 bases). Germline assignment: CDR1 SGHRS and CDR2 YFSETQ. Deletions cut 2 bases from V and 4 bases from J, with 10 bases between. This CDR3 is built from 13 residues. The CDR3 sequence is CASSFIPGYEQYF. CDR3 nucleotide sequence: TGCGCCAGCAGCTTCATCCCGGGATACGAGCAGTACTTC.

This clonotype was recorded many times. The chain couples TRBV11-2 to TRBJ1-4; D call uncertain. The germline V gene encodes CDR1 SGHAT and CDR2 FQNNGV. With 1 base removed from V and 1 base from J, the gap between germline ends came to 7 bases. The CDR3 length is 15 residues. CDR3 amino acids: CASSLADGTNEKLFF. DNA for the CDR3: TGTGCCAGCAGCTTAGCCGACGGAACTAATGAAAAACTGTTTTTT. Full variable domain (remainder filled in from reference TRBV11-2 and TRBJ1-4): EAGVAQSPRYKIIEKRQSVAFWCNPISGHATLYWYQQILGQGPKLLIQFQNNGVVDDSQLPKDRFSAERLKGVDSTLKIQPAKLEDSAVYLCASSLADGTNEKLFFGSGTQLSVL.

The gene calls are TRBV20-1 and TRBJ1-5; possibly TRBD1 for D (6 bases). The length of the CDR3 is 14 residues. Germline loops: CDR1 DFQATT, CDR2 SNEGSKA (reference sequence). The V gene lost 0 bases and the J gene lost 7 bases, with 13 bases spanning the gap. As DNA, the CDR3 is TGCAGTGCTAGAGAGGGGGGGCGAGGGCAGCCCCAGCATTTT. It translates to CSAREGGRGQPQHF.

This clonotype was observed many times. This chain uses TRBV5-1 with TRBJ2-7, with D perhaps matching TRBD2 (6 bases). This CDR3 contains 13 residues. Germline V gene lookup returns CDR1 SGHRS and CDR2 YFSETQ. Trimming pared 4 bases from V and 2 bases from J, leaving 10 bases between. CDR3 sequence reads: CASSLSGPYEQYF. In DNA form, the CDR3 reads TGCGCCAGCAGCCTTAGCGGCCCCTACGAGCAGTACTTC.

The chain couples TRBV10-3 to TRBJ2-7; 15 bases are a match to TRBD2. The CDR3 runs to 15 residues. Germline-derived CDR1 and CDR2 are ENHRY and SYGVKD. The V gene end was trimmed by 9 bases and the J gene end by 5 bases; junction bases not matched to a gene: 8. The CDR3 protein is CAIGLAGGPGDEQYF. In nucleotides, the CDR3 is TGTGCCATAGGACTAGCGGGAGGGCCTGGGGACGAGCAGTACTTC.

This clonotype appeared a single time. The CDR3, as DNA: TGTGCCAGCAGCTTTAACAGGGAAGCATATGGCTACACCTTC. Its translation is CASSFNREAYGYTF. This rearrangement joins TRBV7-8 to TRBJ1-2, with a tentative D call TRBD1 (6 bases). Per germline, CDR1 SGHVS and CDR2 FQNEAQ. The CDR3 is made up of 14 amino acids. Trimming stripped 3 bases from V and 5 bases from J, with 13 bases between. Looking up the rest from reference TRBV7-8 and TRBJ1-2 gives the full variable domain: GAGVSQSPRYKVAKRGQDVALRCDPISGHVSLFWYQQALGQGPEFLTYFQNEAQLDKSGLPSDRFFAERPEGSVSTLKIQRTQQEDSAVYLCASSFNREAYGYTFGSGTRLTVV.

This chain connects TRBV7-6 to TRBJ1-2, with D maybe TRBD1 (5 bases). The germline V gene encodes CDR1 SGHVS and CDR2 FNYEAQ. CDR3 length equals 13 residues. Trimming removed 1 base from V and 4 bases from J, with 7 bases in between. CDR3 sequence: CASSLVGAYGYTF. The CDR3 DNA is TGTGCCAGCAGCTTAGTAGGGGCCTATGGCTACACCTTC.

This clonotype was found many times. The rearrangement uses TRBV15 and TRBJ2-7; no clear D. Germline V gene data show CDR1 as LNHNV and CDR2 as YYDKDF (reference sequence). Deletions cut 3 bases from V and 6 bases from J, with 12 bases between. The CDR3 totals 13 residues. The chain's CDR3 is CATSSDPSGEQYF. The CDR3 bases are TGTGCCACCAGCAGTGACCCCTCTGGCGAGCAGTACTTC.

This clonotype was counted ten times or more. The chain employs TRBV20-1 and TRBJ1-5; 7 nucleotides match TRBD1. With 3 bases clipped from V and 9 bases from J, the junction kept 11 bases outside the gene matches. The germline gives CDR1 DFQATT, CDR2 SNEGSKA (reference sequence). This CDR3 has 14 residues. The CDR3 spells CSASQGGTPWPQHF. Written as DNA, the CDR3 is TGCAGTGCTAGTCAGGGGGGCACCCCATGGCCCCAGCATTTT.

CDR3 in DNA: TGTGCCATCAGTGACCTAGCGGGCTACGGCTACACCTTC. Translated, it gives CAISDLAGYGYTF. The chain has TRBV10-3 and TRBJ1-2; D gene uncertain. Germline-derived CDR1 and CDR2 are ENHRY and SYGVKD. The CDR3 sequence is 13 residues long. Trimming took 3 bases from V and 8 from J, leaving 13 bases between them.

This clonotype occurred a few times. The chain carries TRBV7-9 and TRBJ1-4; D gene unclear. Between the trimmed V and J ends, which lost 5 bases and 6 bases, there was a span of 7 bases. Germline CDR1 reads SEHNR; CDR2 reads FQNEAQ (reference sequence). CDR3 length equals 12 residues. The CDR3 spells CASSHRDEKLFF. CDR3 DNA sequence: TGTGCCAGCAGCCACCGGGATGAAAAACTGTTTTTT.

The rearrangement uses TRBV20-1 and TRBJ1-5, with 9 bases lining up with TRBD1. V lost 0 bases and J lost 4; bases outside the gene matches: 10. The CDR3 sequence is 17 residues long. Germline CDR1 reads DFQATT; CDR2 reads SNEGSKA (reference sequence). This CDR3 is CSARDLERDRENQPQHF. DNA of the CDR3: TGCAGTGCTAGAGATCTAGAGCGGGACAGGGAGAATCAGCCCCAGCATTTT.

The table lists this clonotype with a few counts. The V and J genes are TRBV7-2 and TRBJ1-2; D may be TRBD1 (5 bases). The CDR3 loop spans 16 amino acids. Trimming cost V 2 bases and J 8 bases, with 21 bases left between them. CDR1 SGHTA and CDR2 FQGNSA come from the germline V gene. The CDR3 DNA is TGTGCCAGCAGCTTAACCTCGACATCCAGGGCTTACGGCTACACCTTC. This translates into CASSLTSTSRAYGYTF.

This chain connects TRBV7-8 to TRBJ2-7, with 13 bases aligning to TRBD2. Trimming at V came to 6 bases and at J to 2 bases, leaving 10 bases not matched to a gene. Germline V gene sequence: CDR1 SGHVS, CDR2 FQNEAQ. This CDR3 region has 17 residues. This CDR3 is CASSLLLGTSGTYEQYF. In nucleotides, the CDR3 is TGTGCCAGCAGTTTGCTCCTCGGGACTAGCGGGACCTACGAGCAGTACTTC.